Detailed here is one T cell receptor (beta chain). Its antigen is unidentified. The sample belongs to a study of regulatory T cells in long-lasting Graves disease. Time point indicated: persistent/refractory GD, antithyroid drugs over 5 years with positive TRAb. Preparation of the TCR library used RNA extracted from PBMCs. Overall study results and limits: Patients with persistent Graves' had lower TCR diversity than newly diagnosed patients.

For TCR beta, libraries came from iRepertoire HTBI primers and Arm-PCR of CDR3 regions. TCRdb reprocessed the multiplex PCR reads via MiXCR and lists one record per CDR3 protein. Here the sample spans 250,000 to 300,000 distinct CDR3 sequences, roughly a fifth being singletons. This receptor was obtained from a female donor with Graves disease. Sequenced material: peripheral blood mononuclear cells (PBMCs), taken when the disease was refractory, from a patient treated with antithyroid drugs.

CDR3 DNA sequence: TGTGCCAGCAGCTATAATGGTCTAGCGGGAGCAAATGAGCAGTTCTTC. Encoded protein: CASSYNGLAGANEQFF. The chain carries TRBV12-3 or TRBV12-4 and TRBJ2-1, with 10 bases lining up with TRBD2. The CDR3 consists of 16 residues. V lost 6 bases and J lost 7; bases outside the gene matches: 12.